This T cell receptor beta chain was obtained from a study of blood T cells in healthy people across ages. Study conclusions and caveats: Possibly confounding the expanded clonotype changes was the fact that donor CMV status was unknown.

PCR was performed a second time for roughly 7 to 11 cycles using a sample-barcoded 5' primer and a J-beta primer mix. A tag from a template-switch adaptor with 12 random nucleotides marked each cDNA molecule. TCRdb recomputed calls from the 5' RACE reads with MiXCR, one row per CDR3 protein. The sample gives 700,000 or so distinct CDR3 sequences, around a fifth of which show up once; around a fifth is in the top ten. The trim removed 10 bases at V and 0 bases at J, leaving 5 bases unmatched. Germline CDR1 is SEHNR and CDR2 is FQNEAQ (reference sequence). This CDR3 has 14 amino acids. This clonotype was observed many times. Its antigen is not identified.

Sequencing input: blood. This TCR came from a man in his sixties or seventies in good health. The chain joins TRBV7-9 to TRBJ2-3; TRBD2 matches at 9 bases. The CDR3 region has the DNA TGTGCCATACGACTAGCGGCGAGCACAGATACGCAGTATTTT. Amino acid sequence: CAIRLAASTDTQYF.